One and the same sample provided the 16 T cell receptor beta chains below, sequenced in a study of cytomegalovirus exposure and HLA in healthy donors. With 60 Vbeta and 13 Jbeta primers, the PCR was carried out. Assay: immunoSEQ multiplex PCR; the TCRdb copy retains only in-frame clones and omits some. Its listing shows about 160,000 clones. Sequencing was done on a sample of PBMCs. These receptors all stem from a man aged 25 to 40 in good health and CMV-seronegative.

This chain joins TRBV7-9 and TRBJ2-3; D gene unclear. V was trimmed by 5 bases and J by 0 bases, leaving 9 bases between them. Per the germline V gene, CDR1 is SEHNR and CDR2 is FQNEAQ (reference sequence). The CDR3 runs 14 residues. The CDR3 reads CASSPRASTDTQYF. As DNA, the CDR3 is TGTGCCAGCAGCCCTCGCGCGAGCACAGATACGCAGTATTTT.

In DNA form, the CDR3 reads TGCGCCAGCAGCGGACAGGGCGTAGATGAAAAACTGTTTTTT. Protein: CASSGQGVDEKLFF. V gene TRBV10-1 combines with J gene TRBJ1-4; 8 positions agree with TRBD1. The CDR3 spans 14 residues. V lost 6 bases, J lost 6 bases, and 6 bases stayed unmatched. Germline V lookup: CDR1 WNHNN, CDR2 SYGVQD (reference sequence).

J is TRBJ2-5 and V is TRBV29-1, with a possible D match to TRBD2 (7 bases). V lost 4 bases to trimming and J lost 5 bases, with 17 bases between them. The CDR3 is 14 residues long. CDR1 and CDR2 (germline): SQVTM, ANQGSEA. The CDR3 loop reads CSVAGGGGGETQYF. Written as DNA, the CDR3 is TGCAGCGTTGCTGGTGGGGGGGGCGGGGAGACCCAGTACTTC.

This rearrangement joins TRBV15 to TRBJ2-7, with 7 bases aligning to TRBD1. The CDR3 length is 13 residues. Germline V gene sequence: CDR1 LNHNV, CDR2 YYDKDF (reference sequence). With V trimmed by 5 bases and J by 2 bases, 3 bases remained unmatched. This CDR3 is CATSLQGTYEQYF. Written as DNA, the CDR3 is TGTGCCACCAGCCTACAGGGGACCTACGAGCAGTACTTC. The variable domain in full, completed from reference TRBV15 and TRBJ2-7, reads DAMVIQNPRYQVTQFGKPVTLSCSQTLNHNVMYWYQQKSSQAPKLLFHYYDKDFNNEADTPDNFQSRRPNTSFCFLDIRSPGLGDTAMYLCATSLQGTYEQYFGPGTRLTVT.

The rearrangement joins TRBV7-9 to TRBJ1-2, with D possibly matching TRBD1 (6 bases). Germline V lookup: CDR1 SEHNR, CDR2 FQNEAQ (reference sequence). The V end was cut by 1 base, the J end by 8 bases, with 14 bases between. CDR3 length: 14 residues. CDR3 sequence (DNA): TGTGCCAGCAGCTTAGGGACAGACCCTGCCGGCTACACCTTC. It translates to CASSLGTDPAGYTF.

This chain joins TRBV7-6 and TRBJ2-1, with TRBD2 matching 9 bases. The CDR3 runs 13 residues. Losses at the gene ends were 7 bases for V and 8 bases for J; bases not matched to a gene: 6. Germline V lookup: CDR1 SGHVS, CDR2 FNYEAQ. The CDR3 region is CASKSSGMDEQFF. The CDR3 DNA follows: TGTGCCAGCAAGTCTAGCGGGATGGATGAGCAGTTCTTC.

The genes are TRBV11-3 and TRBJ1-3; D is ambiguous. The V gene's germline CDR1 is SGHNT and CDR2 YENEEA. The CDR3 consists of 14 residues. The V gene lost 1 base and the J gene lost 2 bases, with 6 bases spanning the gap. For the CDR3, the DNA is TGTGCCAGCAGCTTAGCAGGTACTGGAAACACCATATATTTT. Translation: CASSLAGTGNTIYF.

CDR3 sequence reads: CASSATGSIYEQYF. The CDR3 bases are TGTGCCAGCAGCGCGACAGGGTCGATCTACGAGCAGTACTTC. The rearrangement uses TRBV7-2 and TRBJ2-5; 7 bases line up with TRBD1. Matching the DNA end better, TRBJ2-7 makes the J call doubtful. The germline V gene has CDR1 SGHTA and CDR2 FQGNSA. The CDR3 loop spans 14 amino acids.

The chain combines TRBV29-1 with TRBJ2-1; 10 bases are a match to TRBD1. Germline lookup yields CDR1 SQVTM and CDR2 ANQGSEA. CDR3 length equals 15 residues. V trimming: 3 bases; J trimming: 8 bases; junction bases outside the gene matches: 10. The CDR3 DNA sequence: TGCAGCGTTGAGGGGACAGGGGAAAGAGCGGATGAGCAGTTCTTC. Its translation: CSVEGTGERADEQFF.

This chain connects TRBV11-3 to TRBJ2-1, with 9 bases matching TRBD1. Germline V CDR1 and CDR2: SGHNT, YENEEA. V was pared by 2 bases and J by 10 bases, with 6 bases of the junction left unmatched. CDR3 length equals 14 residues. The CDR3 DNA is TGTGCCAGCAGCTTACGACGGACAGGGGACGAGCAGTTCTTC. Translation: CASSLRRTGDEQFF.

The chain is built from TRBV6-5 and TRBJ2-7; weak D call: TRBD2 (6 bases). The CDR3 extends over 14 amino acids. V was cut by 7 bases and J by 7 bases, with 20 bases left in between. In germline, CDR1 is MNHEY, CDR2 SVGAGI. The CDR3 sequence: CASTNSRPEGEQYF. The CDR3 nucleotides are TGTGCCAGCACCAACAGTCGCCCGGAGGGGGAGCAGTACTTC.

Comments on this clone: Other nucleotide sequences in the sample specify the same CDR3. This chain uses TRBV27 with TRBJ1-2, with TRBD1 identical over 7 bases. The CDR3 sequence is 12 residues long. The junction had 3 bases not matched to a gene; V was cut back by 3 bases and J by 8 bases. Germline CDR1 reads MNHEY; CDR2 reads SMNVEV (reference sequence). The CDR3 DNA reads TGTGCCAGCAGTTTCCAAGGGGGCGGCTACACCTTC. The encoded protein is CASSFQGGGYTF.

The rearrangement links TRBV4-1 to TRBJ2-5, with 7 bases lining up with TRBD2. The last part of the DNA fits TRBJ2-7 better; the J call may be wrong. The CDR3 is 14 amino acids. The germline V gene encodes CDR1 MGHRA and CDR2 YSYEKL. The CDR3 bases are TGCGCCAGCAGCCAAGTGACTAGCTATTACGAGCAGTACTTC. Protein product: CASSQVTSYYEQYF.

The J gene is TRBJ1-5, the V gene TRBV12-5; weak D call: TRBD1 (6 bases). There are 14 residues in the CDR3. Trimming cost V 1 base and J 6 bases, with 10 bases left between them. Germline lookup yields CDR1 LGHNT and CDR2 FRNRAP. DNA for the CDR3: TGTGCTAGTGGTTTGGACCAGGGGTTTCAGCCCCAGCATTTT. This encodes CASGLDQGFQPQHF.

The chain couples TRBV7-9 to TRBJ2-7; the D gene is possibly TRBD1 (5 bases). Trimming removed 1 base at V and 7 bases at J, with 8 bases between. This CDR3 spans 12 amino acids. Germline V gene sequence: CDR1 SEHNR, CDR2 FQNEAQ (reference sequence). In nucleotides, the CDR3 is TGTGCCAGCAGCTTAGTAGGGGAAGAGCAGTACTTC. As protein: CASSLVGEEQYF.

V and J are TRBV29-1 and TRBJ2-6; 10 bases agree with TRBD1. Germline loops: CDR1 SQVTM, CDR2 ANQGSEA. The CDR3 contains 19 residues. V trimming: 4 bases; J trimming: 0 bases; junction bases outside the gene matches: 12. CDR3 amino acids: CSVGPWGTGAYSGANVLTF. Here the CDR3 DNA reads TGCAGCGTTGGGCCTTGGGGGACAGGGGCCTACTCTGGGGCCAACGTCCTGACTTTC.